The entry below gives a single TCR beta chain sequence along with its context. The antigen remains unidentified. Stem cell-like memory, regulatory, central memory and naive CD4+ cells were sorted via CD45RO/CCR7/CD25/CD127/CD95/CD27. Populations obtained by sorting all exceeded 98% purity. Since all of the isolated RNA was reverse transcribed, expressed TCRB transcripts were what got sequenced. About 3.57 million reads were obtained on average from naive, central memory and regulatory T cell samples. Method: immunoSEQ multiplex PCR; TCRdb's copy keeps in-frame clones and lacks some. The data show around 310,000 clones, roughly 14% seen once. This sample was taken from a study of beta chain features in type 1 diabetes. Findings of the study overall: TCRB CDR3 length was moderately but significantly reduced in all four CD4+ subsets of Type 1 diabetes patients. The naive, central memory and Treg TCRB repertoires showed an apparent similarity that was greater among patients than among healthy donors.

Germline trimming cut 4 bases from V and 7 bases from J; bases unmatched to any gene: 10. Per germline, CDR1 SGHRS and CDR2 YFSETQ. The CDR3 contains 14 residues. V is TRBV5-1 and J is TRBJ2-7, with 8 bases that match TRBD2. The source is a woman aged 18-29 years with type 1 diabetes. The sample comprised naive CD4+ T cells from blood. This CDR3 is CASSHDSGTYEQYF. The CDR3, as DNA: TGCGCCAGCAGCCATGATAGCGGGACGTATGAGCAGTACTTC.